This is a list of T cell receptor beta chains from one sample in a study of T cells in Graves' hyperthyroidism and ophthalmopathy. TCRdb called the multiplex PCR reads again in MiXCR, with one record for every CDR3 protein. The sample shows fewer than 250,000 distinct CDR3 sequences, approximately 17% of them seen only once. Sequencing was done on a sample of blood. These receptors all stem from a man aged 45-60 years with Graves' hyperthyroidism. Both conserved end residues are part of each CDR3. The D gene is left open where the match is weak. Clone size appears in some rows only: once, few, many, or a class for an expanded clone.

J gene | D gene | clone size | V gene | CDR3 DNA | CDR3 protein
TRBJ2-1 | TRBD1 | many | TRBV28 | TGTGCCAGCAGTTTCAATTTCGGCAGGGGGAATGAGCAGTTCTTC | CASSFNFGRGNEQFF
TRBJ1-6 | NA | NA | TRBV2 | TGTGCCAGCAGTACCAGGGGTAATGTGGATTCACCCCTCCACTTT | CASSTRGNVDSPLHF
TRBJ1-5 | NA | many | TRBV2 | TGTGCCAGCAAAGCAGGGTTCCTCAATCAGCCCCAGCATTTT | CASKAGFLNQPQHF
TRBJ2-5 | NA | many | TRBV6-2/TRBV6-3 | TGTGCCAGCACGACTACGGGGCGGTCCCAGTACTTC | CASTTTGRSQYF
TRBJ2-1 | TRBD2 | once | TRBV2 | TGTGCCAGCAGGAGGGGTTTGGGGCGGGAGAAAGAGCAGTTCTTC | CASRRGLGREKEQFF
TRBJ2-3 | NA | few | TRBV7-6 | TGTGCCAGCAGCTTTACCCTAGCGTCCCTTAACACAGATACGCAGTATTTT | CASSFTLASLNTDTQYF
TRBJ1-1 | NA | NA | TRBV6-5 | TGTGCCAGCAGTTACATGGCAAACACTGAAGCTTTCTTT | CASSYMANTEAFF
TRBJ2-1 | NA | NA | TRBV11-2 | TGTGCCAGCAGCGCTCCAGGGTCCAGCTCCTACAATGAGCAGTTCTTC | CASSAPGSSSYNEQFF
TRBJ2-1 | TRBD2 | many | TRBV14 | TGTGCCAGCAGCCAAGATCTGCCTAGCGGATCGAACAATGAGCAGTTCTTC | CASSQDLPSGSNNEQFF
TRBJ1-1 | NA | many | TRBV7-2 | TGTGCCAGCAGTCAGGGAGGGACAGCTTTCTTT | CASSQGGTAFF
TRBJ1-5 | NA | NA | TRBV28 | TGTGCCACTCGTCCCCCCCTGCGGCCCCAGCATTTT | CATRPPLRPQHF
TRBJ1-3 | TRBD1 | few | TRBV9 | TGTGCCAGCAGCGTCGGACAGGGGGCTGGAAACACCATATATTTT | CASSVGQGAGNTIYF
TRBJ1-2 | NA | many | TRBV3-1 | TGTGCCAGCAGCGTCAGGGATTCGGGCTACACCTTC | CASSVRDSGYTF
TRBJ1-4 | NA | few | TRBV28 | TGTGCCAGCAGTTTTTCTAATAATGAAAAACTGTTTTTT | CASSFSNNEKLFF
TRBJ2-2 | TRBD1 | NA | TRBV5-5 | TGTGCCAGCAGCTTGTCCAGGACAGGGCACACCGGGGAGCTGTTTTTT | CASSLSRTGHTGELFF
TRBJ2-3 | TRBD2 | many | TRBV27 | TGTGCCAGCCCGAACGGCCCGAGACTAGCGGGAGTTACAGATACGCAGTATTTT | CASPNGPRLAGVTDTQYF
TRBJ1-4 | NA | NA | TRBV2 | TGTGCCAGCAGTGATATAACGGCAACTAATGAAAAACTGTTTTTT | CASSDITATNEKLFF
TRBJ2-2 | TRBD2 | NA | TRBV10-3 | TGTGCCACAACAACCGGGACTAGCGTACCGGCAGGGACCGGGGAGCTGTTTTTT | CATTTGTSVPAGTGELFF
TRBJ1-5 | NA | many | TRBV12-5 | TGTGCTAGTGAATCGGGGGGCGGGGATCAGCCCCAGCATTTT | CASESGGGDQPQHF
TRBJ2-3 | TRBD2 | few | TRBV30 | TGTGCCTGGAGTCAAGGACTAGCTGGGGCTAGCACAGATACGCAGTATTTT | CAWSQGLAGASTDTQYF
TRBJ1-5 | NA | many | TRBV10-3 | TGTGCCATCAGGGACAGAGAAAATCAGCCCCAGCATTTT | CAIRDRENQPQHF
TRBJ1-1 | TRBD1 | few | TRBV9 | TGTGCCAGCGGACAGGGGTCGGGAAACACTGAAGCTTTCTTT | CASGQGSGNTEAFF
TRBJ2-7 | NA | NA | TRBV30 | TGTGCCTGGAGTGTCCTGGGTGGGAATGAGCAGTACTTC | CAWSVLGGNEQYF
TRBJ2-3 | NA | few | TRBV4-1 | TGCGCCAGCAGCCAAGGGATGCTCCATGGCACAGATACGCAGTATTTT | CASSQGMLHGTDTQYF
TRBJ2-5 | NA | many | TRBV5-5 | TGTGCCAGCACCGAGGGGGGACAGTTCGGAGAGACCCAGTACTTC | CASTEGGQFGETQYF
TRBJ1-4 | TRBD1 | NA | TRBV7-9 | TGTGCCAGCAGCCCCCAGGACAGGGGACGACTGTTTTTT | CASSPQDRGRLFF
TRBJ1-4 | NA | NA | TRBV20-1 | TGCAGTGCCCATTCGCCAAGCAATGAAAAACTGTTTTTT | CSAHSPSNEKLFF
TRBJ2-7 | TRBD1 | many | TRBV28 | TGTGCCAGCAGCACAGGGGGCGTCGGCGAGCAGTACTTC | CASSTGGVGEQYF
TRBJ1-1 | NA | many | TRBV7-9 | TGTGCCAGCAGCGAGATGAACACTGAAGCTTTCTTT | CASSEMNTEAFF
TRBJ2-1 | NA | many | TRBV11-2 | TGTGCCAGCAGCCCCGGGAGCCAGGATATCTACAATGAGCAGTTCTTC | CASSPGSQDIYNEQFF
TRBJ2-1 | TRBD1 | few | TRBV5-1 | TGCGCCAGCAGCTTCGGACAGGGGGCAATTAATGAGCAGTTCTTC | CASSFGQGAINEQFF
TRBJ2-5 | TRBD1 | few | TRBV7-2 | TGTGCCGCGGACAGACAGGGAGAGACCCAGTACTTC | CAADRQGETQYF
TRBJ2-3 | NA | many | TRBV13 | TGTGCCAGCAGCGGACGACAGGTGAACACAGATACGCAGTATTTT | CASSGRQVNTDTQYF
TRBJ2-4 | NA | few | TRBV5-1 | TGCGCCAGCAGCGCCCGAGGTGCCAAAAACATTCAGTACTTC | CASSARGAKNIQYF
TRBJ2-7 | TRBD2 | many | TRBV10-2 | TGCGCCAGCCGCCCGACTAGCTCCGGCGACGAGCAGTACTTC | CASRPTSSGDEQYF
TRBJ2-2 | TRBD2 | NA | TRBV24-1 | TGTGCCACCGCGGGAGACAACACCGGGGAGCTGTTTTTT | CATAGDNTGELFF
TRBJ1-5 | NA | many | TRBV28 | TGTGCCAGCAGCTATTATAGCAATCAGCCCCAGCATTTT | CASSYYSNQPQHF
TRBJ2-5 | TRBD1 | NA | TRBV6-1 | TGTGCCAGCAGCTCGGACAGGGGGCAGGAGACCCAGTACTTC | CASSSDRGQETQYF
TRBJ2-1 | TRBD2 | few | TRBV27 | TGTGCCAGCACTCGAGCGACTAGCGGGGCCTACAATGAGCAGTTCTTC | CASTRATSGAYNEQFF
TRBJ1-1 | NA | many | TRBV27 | TGTGCCAGCAGTCCCCATGGGTACACTGAAGCTTTCTTT | CASSPHGYTEAFF
TRBJ1-1 | NA | few | TRBV20-1 | TGCAGTGCGATCAAGGGGGGCGGGGGCACTGAAGCTTTCTTT | CSAIKGGGGTEAFF
TRBJ1-1 | NA | few | TRBV20-1 | TGCAGTGCTGAGAACAGGGTAAGCACTGAAGCTTTCTTT | CSAENRVSTEAFF
TRBJ2-1 | NA | many | TRBV10-3 | TGTGCCATCAGGGGGGGTGCAGACAATGAGCAGTTCTTC | CAIRGGADNEQFF
TRBJ2-1 | NA | many | TRBV12-3/TRBV12-4 | TGTGCCAGCAGTCACACGACAGGTTACAAGGGTGAGCAGTTCTTC | CASSHTTGYKGEQFF
TRBJ2-1 | NA | many | TRBV14 | TGTGCCAGCAGCCAGAGCTTCGCCTACAATGAGCAGTTCTTC | CASSQSFAYNEQFF
TRBJ2-7 | NA | many | TRBV28 | TGTGCCAGCAGTTTAGCAGGGCGCGAGCAGTACTTC | CASSLAGREQYF
TRBJ2-6 | NA | NA | TRBV6-1 | TGTGCCAGCAGTCAAAGGGGCAGCTCTGGGGCCAACGTCCTGACTTTC | CASSQRGSSGANVLTF
TRBJ2-2 | NA | many | TRBV7-3 | TGTGCCAGCAGCTTGGGTCAGGGATACACCGGGGAGCTGTTTTTT | CASSLGQGYTGELFF
TRBJ1-5 | NA | few | TRBV12-3/TRBV12-4 | TGTGCCAGCAGTTTAGCGGGTGGGATGGTGCAGCATTTT | CASSLAGGMVQHF